This passage covers 16 T cell receptor beta chains from one sample sequenced in a study of radiation and T cells in renal cell carcinoma (dated by TCRdb to 2020 to 2021). The time point label, as the study defines it: baseline pretreatment blood. Interpreted using the paper, the treatment or condition label stands for: 15 Gy SBRT to primary tumor, nephrectomy 4 weeks later. The library relied on the immunoSEQ multiplex PCR assay. TCRdb's version of the immuneACCESS table is confined to in-frame rearrangements and falls short of the full clone set. An unresolved V gene accounts for under half of the shortfall where checked; the remainder is of unknown origin. The sample table lists roughly 100,000 clones, approximately 86% of them with a count of one. The ten largest clones represent roughly 8% of the sample. This material consisted of blood, taken from a patient whose treatment included radiotherapy and nephrectomy. The receptor set was obtained from a man aged 50 or older with renal cell carcinoma.

The gene calls are TRBV29-1 and TRBJ2-5; 8 bases agree with TRBD1. The germline gives CDR1 SQVTM, CDR2 ANQGSEA. The CDR3 has 13 amino acids. V lost 7 bases and J lost 0; bases outside the gene matches: 4. The CDR3 nucleotides are TGCAGCGGACGGGACAGGTACCAAGAGACCCAGTACTTC. Its protein is CSGRDRYQETQYF.

This clone occurred once. The chain is built from TRBV30 and TRBJ2-2; 8 bases match TRBD1. CDR1 is GTSNPN and CDR2 is SVGIG in the germline V gene (reference sequence). V shed 4 bases and J 5 bases; nucleotides not matched to a gene: 12. The CDR3 extends over 16 amino acids. The CDR3 protein is CAWKHPGGAGTGELFF. The DNA of the CDR3 is TGTGCCTGGAAACACCCAGGGGGCGCGGGGACCGGGGAGCTGTTTTTT.

This clone has only one observation. The chain recombines TRBV6-5 with TRBJ1-1; D remains ambiguous. Germline CDR1 is MNHEY and CDR2 is SVGAGI. The V end lost 0 bases, the J end lost 0 bases, and 8 bases lay between the germline ends. The CDR3 has 15 amino acids. Here the CDR3 reads CASSYSPLVNTEAFF. The DNA for the CDR3 is TGTGCCAGCAGTTACTCCCCCTTGGTGAACACTGAAGCTTTCTTT.

The rearrangement joins TRBV6-4 to TRBJ2-1, with 14 bases identical to TRBD2. The CDR3 is 15 residues long. Losses at the gene ends were 4 bases for V and 8 bases for J; bases not matched to a gene: 4. CDR1 is MRHNA, CDR2 SNTAGT, per germline. The CDR3 bases are TGTGCCAGCAGTGCCGGGACTAGCGGGAGCTATGAGCAGTTCTTC. This encodes CASSAGTSGSYEQFF.

The table lists this clone with a few counts. The J gene is TRBJ2-3, the V gene TRBV10-1; D ambiguous. V was cut by 0 bases and J by 4 bases, with 5 bases left in between. This CDR3 spans 13 amino acids. Germline V lookup: CDR1 WNHNN, CDR2 SYGVQD (reference sequence). The CDR3 sequence: CASSESQPDTQYF. In DNA form, the CDR3 reads TGCGCCAGCAGTGAGTCACAACCAGATACGCAGTATTTT.

The rearrangement uses TRBV30 and TRBJ1-5, with D unresolved. V lost 5 bases to trimming and J lost 5 bases, with 13 bases between them. This CDR3 has 13 residues. Germline V gene sequence: CDR1 GTSNPN, CDR2 SVGIG (reference sequence). CDR3: CAWGIIGDQPQHF. The CDR3 region has the DNA TGTGCCTGGGGGATCATCGGGGATCAGCCCCAGCATTTT.

As regards this clone: A read error may produce the germline difference seen at one junction end. The chain couples TRBV4-3 to TRBJ2-7, with no clear D. In germline, CDR1 is LGHNA, CDR2 YSLEER. The CDR3 sequence is 14 residues long. CDR3 DNA sequence: TGCGCCAGCAGCCAAGATCGGTCAATAATACCCCTATCCTTC. Translation gives CASSQDRSIIPLSF.

The rearrangement uses TRBV19 and TRBJ2-5, with 8 bases identical to TRBD2. V shed 3 bases and J 3 bases; nucleotides not matched to a gene: 3. The CDR3 covers 14 residues. Looked up from germline, CDR1 is LNHDA and CDR2 is SQIVND (reference sequence). In DNA, the CDR3 is TGTGCCAGTAGTATCAGAGCGGGAGAAGAGACCCAGTACTTC. It translates to CASSIRAGEETQYF.

The chain uses TRBV5-4 and TRBJ2-7, with TRBD2 matching over 8 bases. CDR3 length: 15 amino acids. From germline, CDR1 is SGHNT and CDR2 YYREEE (reference sequence). V lost 4 bases to trimming and J lost 6 bases; unmatched junction nucleotides: 12. DNA for the CDR3: TGTGCCAGCAGCGACGGTAGCCGGGGGGGCCTCGAGCAGTACTTC. Amino acid sequence: CASSDGSRGGLEQYF.

This sequence joins TRBV25-1 and TRBJ2-7; 8 bases fit TRBD1. Germline values: CDR1 MGHDK, CDR2 SYGVNS. The length of the CDR3 is 16 residues. V was pared by 3 bases and J by 5 bases, with 12 bases of the junction left unmatched. CDR3 sequence: CASSDRLWDRIHEQYF. CDR3 nucleotide sequence: TGTGCCAGCAGTGATCGCCTTTGGGACAGGATCCACGAGCAGTACTTC.

The rearrangement uses TRBV9 and TRBJ2-6; no firm D call. V gave up 5 bases and J gave up 0 bases, with 9 bases separating them. CDR1 SGDLS and CDR2 YYNGEE come from the germline V gene. The CDR3 is 15 residues long. The CDR3 is CASSPIYSGANVLTF. The DNA for the CDR3 is TGTGCCAGCAGTCCTATATACTCTGGGGCCAACGTCCTGACTTTC.

The V and J genes are TRBV14 and TRBJ1-2; 7 positions match TRBD1. Per germline, CDR1 SGHDN and CDR2 FVKESK. The CDR3 runs to 16 residues. Germline trimming cut 0 bases from V and 4 bases from J; bases unmatched to any gene: 8. CDR3 loop: CASSQEVDRSIYGYTF. The CDR3 DNA sequence: TGTGCCAGCAGCCAAGAAGTGGACAGGAGCATCTATGGCTACACCTTC.

This chain links TRBV14 with TRBJ1-2; 8 bases map to TRBD1. The V segment lost 1 base and the J segment 3 bases; nucleotides outside the gene matches: 4. This CDR3 spans 15 amino acids. Germline CDR1 and CDR2: SGHDN and FVKESK. The CDR3 loop reads CASSQGTGTDYGYTF. The CDR3 DNA is TGTGCCAGCAGCCAAGGGACAGGGACGGACTATGGCTACACCTTC.

The J gene is TRBJ1-1, the V gene TRBV18; the D gene is possibly TRBD1 (6 bases). The CDR3 runs 17 residues. The germline V gene has CDR1 KGHSH and CDR2 LQKENI. Deletions cut 2 bases from V and 0 bases from J, with 16 bases between. The CDR3 coding sequence is TGTGCCAGCTCACCAATGGAAACAGGGCCGATGAACACTGAAGCTTTCTTT. Protein: CASSPMETGPMNTEAFF.

This clone was seen more than once but under ten times. This rearrangement joins TRBV5-4 to TRBJ2-7; D perhaps matches TRBD1 (5 bases). Germline-derived CDR1 and CDR2 are SGHNT and YYREEE (reference sequence). The CDR3 sequence is 13 residues long. V shed 0 bases and J shed 5 bases, with 9 bases lying between them. CDR3 nucleotide sequence: TGTGCCAGCAGCTTGGAGACAGAAGACGAGCAGTACTTC. Translation: CASSLETEDEQYF. The full variable domain, completed using reference TRBV5-4 and TRBJ2-7, is ETGVTQSPTHLIKTRGQQVTLRCSSQSGHNTVSWYQQALGQGPQFIFQYYREEENGRGNFPPRFSGLQFPNYSSELNVNALELDDSALYLCASSLETEDEQYFGPGTRLTVT.

The V call is TRBV6-5, the J call TRBJ1-4, with a tentative D call TRBD1 (5 bases). CDR3 size: 13 residues. Germline V lookup: CDR1 MNHEY, CDR2 SVGAGI. The V and J ends lost 7 bases and 8 bases respectively, with 14 bases between them. The chain's CDR3 is CASTRPGEEKLFF. The CDR3 nucleotides are TGTGCCAGCACCCGCCCGGGGGAAGAAAAACTGTTTTTT.